This is a list of T cell receptor beta chains from one sample in a study of control samples from healthy donors and cancer patients. Some clones are missing from TCRdb's copy, which holds only in-frame ones; the method was immunoSEQ multiplex PCR. The table lists 110,000 to 150,000 clones, approximately 88% of them singletons. Sequences were obtained from blood. These TCRs come from a man aged 25-45 years in good health. CDR3s include the opening cysteine and the closing phenylalanine or tryptophan. D genes are given only for firm matches. The size field is filled for only some rows; it gives once, few, many or a size class.

j_call d_call clone_size v_call cdr3_aa cdr3_nt
TRBJ2-5 TRBD2 . TRBV2 CASRRTSGLPQYF TGTGCCAGCAGAAGGACTAGCGGTCTCCCCCAGTACTTC
TRBJ2-1 . . TRBV24-1 CATSEVESEQFF TGTGCCACCAGTGAAGTAGAAAGTGAGCAGTTCTTC
TRBJ2-5 . . TRBV4-3 CASSQSPGERRYF TGCGCCAGCAGCCAATCCCCCGGGGAAAGACGTTACTTC
TRBJ2-2 TRBD2 . TRBV11-2 CASSLLAGVAGELFF TGTGCCAGCAGCTTACTAGCGGGAGTCGCCGGGGAGCTGTTTTTT
TRBJ2-7 . . TRBV3-1/TRBV3-2 CASSQGPLSYEQYF TGTGCCAGCAGCCAGGGTCCCCTCTCCTACGAGCAGTACTTC
TRBJ2-1 TRBD2 . TRBV5-1 CASSVSGEAFNEQFF TGCGCCAGCAGCGTTAGCGGGGAGGCCTTTAATGAGCAGTTCTTC
TRBJ1-4 TRBD1 . TRBV18 CASSPQGQGNEKLFF TGTGCCAGCTCACCACAGGGACAGGGTAATGAAAAACTGTTTTTT
TRBJ2-7 TRBD1 . TRBV9 CASSALTGDGEQYF TGTGCCAGCAGCGCGCTGACAGGGGACGGCGAGCAGTACTTC
TRBJ2-1 . . TRBV15 CATSRGGSSYNEQFF TGTGCCACCAGCAGAGGCGGGTCATCCTACAATGAGCAGTTCTTC
TRBJ2-1 TRBD2 . TRBV7-3 CASSPRGINEQFF TGTGCCAGCAGCCCGCGGGGGATCAATGAGCAGTTCTTC
TRBJ2-1 TRBD1 . TRBV7-2 CASRRTGGHEQFF TGTGCCAGCAGGCGGACAGGGGGCCATGAGCAGTTCTTC
TRBJ2-7 . . TRBV4-2 CASSQDPRQLSSYEQYF TGTGCCAGCAGCCAAGACCCCCGACAGCTTTCTTCCTACGAGCAGTACTTC
TRBJ1-1 . . TRBV27 CASSPIGRRYLEAFF TGTGCCAGCAGTCCGATAGGACGGCGGTATCTTGAAGCTTTCTTT
TRBJ2-4 . . TRBV25-1 CASTGGAKNIQYF TGTGCCAGCACCGGAGGAGCCAAAAACATTCAGTACTTC
TRBJ1-1 . . TRBV27 CASCPTAVSSTEAFF TGTGCCAGCTGCCCGACAGCGGTGTCAAGCACTGAAGCTTTCTTT
TRBJ2-3 . . TRBV11-3 CASRVAQSTDTQYF TGTGCCAGCAGAGTAGCGCAAAGCACAGATACGCAGTATTTT
TRBJ1-1 . . TRBV27 CASSGGTEAFF TGTGCCAGCAGTGGAGGCACTGAAGCTTTCTTT
TRBJ2-1 TRBD2 . TRBV5-4 CASSAGTSGYNEQFF TGTGCCAGCAGCGCTGGGACTAGCGGGTACAATGAGCAGTTCTTC
TRBJ1-6 . . TRBV6-5 CASKNWGANSPLHF TGTGCCAGCAAAAACTGGGGGGCTAATTCACCCCTCCACTTT
TRBJ2-1 TRBD2 . TRBV11-2 CASSFSGRATDEQFF TGTGCCAGCAGCTTTAGCGGGAGGGCCACCGATGAGCAGTTCTTC
TRBJ1-2 TRBD1 . TRBV5-1 CASSWMDRGRDYGYTF TGCGCCAGCAGCTGGATGGACAGGGGGCGCGACTATGGCTACACCTTC
TRBJ2-1 TRBD2 . TRBV7-2 CASSWSGGLYNEQFF TGTGCCAGCAGCTGGTCGGGGGGGCTGTACAATGAGCAGTTCTTC
TRBJ1-5 . . TRBV12-1 CASSGGFLINQPQHF TGTGCCAGCAGCGGGGGGTTCCTTATTAATCAGCCCCAGCATTTT
TRBJ2-3 . . TRBV20-1 CSASDVRVGGTDTQYF TGCAGTGCTAGTGACGTCAGGGTAGGTGGCACAGATACGCAGTATTTT
TRBJ2-1 . . TRBV19 CASSTYNEQFF TGTGCCAGTAGCACATACAATGAGCAGTTCTTC
TRBJ2-7 . once TRBV5-1 CASSLETVTLYEQYF TGCGCCAGCAGCTTGGAGACAGTGACCCTCTACGAGCAGTACTTC
TRBJ2-5 TRBD2 once TRBV7-2 CASSLRRGGGETQYF TGTGCCAGCAGCTTACGGCGGGGGGGCGGGGAGACCCAGTACTTC
TRBJ1-1 . . TRBV5-4 CASSLSGSNTEAFF TGTGCCAGCAGCTTGTCAGGGTCGAACACTGAAGCTTTCTTT
TRBJ1-6 . . TRBV6-4 CASSEQSSYNSPLHF TGTGCCAGCAGTGAACAAAGCTCCTATAATTCACCCCTCCACTTT
TRBJ1-1 . . TRBV30 CAWKGLDTEAFF TGTGCCTGGAAAGGCTTGGACACTGAAGCTTTCTTT
TRBJ1-5 . . TRBV24-1 CATSGDGASSNQPQHF TGTGCCACCAGTGGGGACGGGGCTTCCAGCAATCAGCCCCAGCATTTT
TRBJ1-6 . . TRBV6-5 CASSYGAENSPLHF TGTGCCAGCAGTTACGGGGCGGAAAATTCACCCCTCCACTTT
TRBJ1-5 . . TRBV28 CASTLLRNQPQHF TGTGCCAGCACCTTACTCAGAAATCAGCCCCAGCATTTT
TRBJ1-4 . . TRBV18 CASSPTDEKLFF TGTGCCAGCTCACCGACAGATGAAAAACTGTTTTTT
TRBJ2-7 TRBD2 few TRBV19 CASRQLAGGSYEQYF TGTGCCAGTAGACAACTAGCGGGGGGCTCCTACGAGCAGTACTTC
TRBJ2-7 TRBD2 . TRBV5-5 CASSPGGLAGAYEQYF TGTGCCAGCAGCCCGGGGGGGCTAGCGGGAGCGTACGAGCAGTACTTC
TRBJ2-1 . . TRBV11-3 CASSLDRRNEQFF TGTGCCAGCAGCTTAGATCGTCGCAATGAGCAGTTCTTC